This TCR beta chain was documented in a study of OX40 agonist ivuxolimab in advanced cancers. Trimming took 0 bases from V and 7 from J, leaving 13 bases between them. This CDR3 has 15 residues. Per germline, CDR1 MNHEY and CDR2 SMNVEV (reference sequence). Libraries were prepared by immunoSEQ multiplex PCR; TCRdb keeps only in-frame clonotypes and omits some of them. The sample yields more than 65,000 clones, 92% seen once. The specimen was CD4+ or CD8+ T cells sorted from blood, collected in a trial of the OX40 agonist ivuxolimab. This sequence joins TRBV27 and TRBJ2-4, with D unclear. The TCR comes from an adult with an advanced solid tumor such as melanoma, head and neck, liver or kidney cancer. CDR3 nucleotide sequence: TGTGCCAGCAGTTTATCGAGCCTGGGGTCTAACATTCAGTACTTC. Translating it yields CASSLSSLGSNIQYF.